What follows are 7 T cell receptor beta chains derived from one specimen sequenced in a study of T cell repertoires in cytomegalovirus infection. TCRdb redid the calling of the reads with MiXCR, one entry per CDR3 protein. This sample yields 560,000 or so distinct CDR3 sequences, of which 16% are seen a single time; about 24% belongs to the top ten. Sequencing was done on a sample of CD8+ T cells from PBMCs. These receptors originate from a human donor in good health (CMV status not recorded). Some clones in this sample may be carry-over from other donors' samples.

This clonotype was counted only a few times. This sequence joins TRBV12-3 or TRBV12-4 and TRBJ1-5, with a tentative D call TRBD1 (5 bases). Trimming cost V 4 bases and J 0 bases, with 31 bases left between them. CDR3 length: 22 residues. CDR3 protein: CASSYSRRPTDPKNDSNQPQHF. In nucleotides, the CDR3 is TGTGCCAGCAGTTACTCCAGACGGCCGACAGATCCGAAAAATGATAGCAATCAGCCCCAGCATTTT.

Many counts were recorded for this clonotype. The rearrangement uses TRBV7-8 and TRBJ2-3, with TRBD2 as a possible D gene (6 bases). CDR1 is SGHVS, CDR2 FQNEAQ, per germline. The CDR3 is 15 residues long. Trimming shortened V by 3 bases and J by 4 bases, and 14 bases separated the two germline ends. The CDR3 DNA reads TGTGCCAGCAGCTTGGACGGGAGTGGGGCAGATACGCAGTATTTT. Translation: CASSLDGSGADTQYF.

The chain links TRBV12-3 or TRBV12-4 to TRBJ1-3, with TRBD1 as a possible D gene (6 bases). Trimming cost V 6 bases and J 0 bases, with 12 bases left between them. The length of the CDR3 is 15 residues. CDR3 in DNA: TGTGCCAGCAGCCCAGGGGTGTTCTCTGGAAACACCATATATTTT. This sequence encodes CASSPGVFSGNTIYF.

A few counts support this clonotype. The rearrangement joins TRBV7-6 to TRBJ2-7; unclear D gene. Trimming pared 1 base from V and 4 bases from J, leaving 5 bases between. The CDR3 consists of 12 residues. Germline V gene data show CDR1 as SGHVS and CDR2 as FNYEAQ. CDR3 in DNA: TGTGCCAGCAGCTTAGGCTATTACGAGCAGTACTTC. Translating it yields CASSLGYYEQYF.

The genes are TRBV20-1 and TRBJ2-1; unclear D gene. Germline V CDR1 and CDR2: DFQATT, SNEGSKA (reference sequence). Between the trimmed V and J ends, which lost 0 bases and 6 bases, there was a span of 6 bases. This CDR3 is 12 amino acids long. The CDR3 sequence: CSARDLGNEQFF. CDR3 nucleotide sequence: TGCAGTGCTAGAGATTTGGGCAATGAGCAGTTCTTC.

The V gene is TRBV28, the J gene TRBJ1-1; D is perhaps TRBD1 (6 bases). The V gene lost 5 bases and the J gene lost 2 bases, with 18 bases spanning the gap. CDR1 is MDHEN and CDR2 is SYDVKM in the germline V gene. The CDR3 loop spans 16 amino acids. The DNA of the CDR3 is TGTGCCAGCAGTCAACCTTCTTGGACAGCAAACACTGAAGCTTTCTTT. Translating it yields CASSQPSWTANTEAFF.

CDR3 loop: CASSADRGLNTEAFF. CDR3 DNA sequence: TGTGCCAGCAGTGCGGACAGGGGATTGAACACTGAAGCTTTCTTT. The chain couples TRBV28 to TRBJ1-1, with TRBD1 identical over 9 bases. Germline values: CDR1 MDHEN, CDR2 SYDVKM. The CDR3 has 15 amino acids. After removal of 5 bases from V and 0 bases from J, the junction contained 4 bases not matched to a gene.